This entry lists 26 T cell receptor beta chains sequenced from one sample in a study of T cells in Graves' hyperthyroidism and ophthalmopathy. Using RNA transcripts as the source, TCR beta CDR3 regions were amplified. HTBI primers were used for first-round RT-PCR of the TCR CDR3. TCRdb re-called the multiplex PCR reads with MiXCR, one entry per CDR3 protein. The sample shows 600,000 to 650,000 distinct CDR3 sequences, around 15% of them seen only once. The sample taken for sequencing was blood. The receptors derive from a woman under 40 with Graves' hyperthyroidism.

The chain carries TRBV28 and TRBJ1-5; possibly TRBD1 for D (5 bases). Trimming pared 6 bases from V and 6 bases from J, leaving 15 bases between. The germline gives CDR1 MDHEN, CDR2 SYDVKM. The CDR3 extends over 14 amino acids. Here the CDR3 reads CASRSLGTVQPQHF. The CDR3 nucleotides read TGTGCCAGCAGATCCCTCGGGACCGTTCAGCCCCAGCATTTT.

V and J are TRBV28 and TRBJ1-3, with TRBD1 matching 9 bases. V dropped 5 bases and J dropped 5; count of bases not matched to a gene: 10. Germline-derived CDR1 and CDR2 are MDHEN and SYDVKM. This CDR3 contains 16 residues. CDR3: CASSETGTGLRNTIYF. Here the CDR3 DNA reads TGTGCCAGCAGTGAGACCGGGACAGGGTTGCGAAACACCATATATTTT.

The V gene is TRBV7-9, the J gene TRBJ2-1; 8 nucleotides match TRBD2. Trimming took 2 bases from V and 8 from J; bases not matched to a gene: 8. Germline values: CDR1 SEHNR, CDR2 FQNEAQ (reference sequence). CDR3 length: 15 amino acids. CDR3 protein: CASSLLAGAADEQFF. As DNA, the CDR3 is TGTGCCAGCAGCTTACTAGCGGGCGCGGCAGATGAGCAGTTCTTC.

This chain connects TRBV27 to TRBJ2-7; D is possibly TRBD1 or TRBD2 (6 bases each). Germline V gene lookup returns CDR1 MNHEY and CDR2 SMNVEV (reference sequence). V lost 0 bases and J 2 bases, leaving 11 bases between the germline ends. The length of the CDR3 is 15 residues. CDR3 DNA: TGTGCCAGCAGTTTATCGGGGGGACATACCTACGAGCAGTACTTC. Translating it yields CASSLSGGHTYEQYF.

This chain links TRBV11-2 with TRBJ2-7; the D call may be TRBD1 or TRBD2 (5 bases each). The CDR3 length is 17 residues. Germline V gene data show CDR1 as SGHAT and CDR2 as FQNNGV. The V end was cut by 6 bases, the J end by 0 bases, with 21 bases between. CDR3 sequence reads: CASSEGGVGDPSYEQYF. CDR3 coding DNA: TGTGCCAGCAGTGAAGGAGGCGTAGGGGACCCCTCCTACGAGCAGTACTTC.

This rearrangement joins TRBV2 to TRBJ2-2; D gene uncertain. V shed 2 bases and J shed 4 bases, with 2 bases lying between them. This CDR3 region has 12 residues. Germline CDR1 SNHLY, CDR2 FYNNEI. The CDR3 is CASSEFTGELFF. CDR3 bases: TGTGCCAGCAGTGAATTCACCGGGGAGCTGTTTTTT. Variable domain in full (rest from reference TRBV2 and TRBJ2-2): EPEVTQTPSHQVTQMGQEVILRCVPISNHLYFYWYRQILGQKVEFLVSFYNNEISEKSEIFDDQFSVERPDGSNFTLKIRSTKLEDSAMYFCASSEFTGELFFGEGSRLTVL.

In its sample, this clonotype was seen a few times. The rearrangement links TRBV20-1 to TRBJ1-6; no clear D gene. The CDR3 is 13 amino acids. V lost 5 bases and J 10 bases, leaving 15 bases between the germline ends. Germline lookup yields CDR1 DFQATT and CDR2 SNEGSKA (reference sequence). CDR3 DNA: TGCAGTGCTGTCCCGGAAACGTGGTCACCCCTCCACTTT. Protein: CSAVPETWSPLHF.

This clonotype has only a few counts. The rearrangement uses TRBV30 and TRBJ1-2; D is uncertain. Trimming took off 5 bases at V and 4 bases at J, with 20 bases between the two ends. Per germline, CDR1 GTSNPN and CDR2 SVGIG (reference sequence). The CDR3 loop spans 15 amino acids. The CDR3: CAWGEEEEKSYGYTF. CDR3 bases: TGTGCCTGGGGGGAGGAGGAGGAGAAAAGCTATGGCTACACCTTC.

The sample holds a few counts of this clonotype. V and J are TRBV13 and TRBJ2-2; no firm D call. V lost 5 bases, J lost 0 bases, and 16 bases lay in between. The CDR3 spans 17 residues. Germline-derived CDR1 and CDR2 are PRHDT and FYEKMQ (reference sequence). The chain's CDR3 is CASSTNLGAANTGELFF. DNA of the CDR3: TGTGCCAGCAGCACCAACCTAGGAGCCGCGAACACCGGGGAGCTGTTTTTT.

This clonotype was seen ten or more times. V and J are TRBV27 and TRBJ2-7, with 7 bases identical to TRBD1. The V and J ends lost 7 bases and 2 bases, in that order; junction bases with no gene match: 8. The CDR3 covers 14 residues. Per the germline V gene, CDR1 is MNHEY and CDR2 is SMNVEV (reference sequence). CDR3 sequence: CASTATGHPYEQYF. CDR3 sequence (DNA): TGTGCCAGCACAGCGACAGGGCACCCCTACGAGCAGTACTTC.

This clonotype was seen many times. The chain couples TRBV28 to TRBJ2-7; D may be TRBD2 (5 bases). V shed 7 bases and J shed 4 bases, with 17 bases lying between them. Germline assignment: CDR1 MDHEN and CDR2 SYDVKM. CDR3 length: 14 amino acids. CDR3: CASTNPGIGYEQYF. The CDR3 DNA reads as TGTGCCAGCACCAACCCCGGGATAGGGTACGAGCAGTACTTC.

V usage is TRBV27 and J usage is TRBJ1-6; TRBD1 might be the D (6 bases). V lost 4 bases and J 6 bases, leaving 10 bases between the germline ends. The CDR3 contains 14 residues. Germline lookup yields CDR1 MNHEY and CDR2 SMNVEV (reference sequence). The CDR3 spells CASSYQGFNSPLHF. CDR3 DNA: TGTGCCAGCAGTTACCAGGGGTTTAATTCACCCCTCCACTTT.

This clonotype has more than one count but fewer than ten. V and J are TRBV10-3 and TRBJ1-6; D not resolved. Trimming pared 4 bases from V and 10 bases from J, leaving 8 bases between. Germline V gene data show CDR1 as ENHRY and CDR2 as SYGVKD. The CDR3 consists of 12 residues. CDR3 DNA: TGTGCCATCAGTGTCCCGGGATCACCCCTCCACTTT. It is translated as CAISVPGSPLHF.

This clonotype has ten or more counts. The V gene is TRBV27, the J gene TRBJ2-1; TRBD2 aligns across 7 bases. The length of the CDR3 is 14 residues. From germline, CDR1 is MNHEY and CDR2 SMNVEV (reference sequence). The V and J ends lost 1 base and 6 bases, in that order; junction bases with no gene match: 3. Here the CDR3 DNA reads TGTGCCAGCAGTTTATGGCCTAGCGGCAATGAGCAGTTCTTC. This codes for CASSLWPSGNEQFF.

The rearrangement uses TRBV7-2 and TRBJ2-7; 9 nucleotides agree with TRBD2. The junction had 2 bases not matched to a gene; V was cut back by 1 base and J by 4 bases. CDR1 SGHTA and CDR2 FQGNSA come from the germline V gene. The CDR3 is 14 residues long. The CDR3 DNA sequence: TGTGCCAGCAGCTTAGTCACTAGCGGGTACGAGCAGTACTTC. Its translation is CASSLVTSGYEQYF.

The chain joins TRBV19 to TRBJ2-1, with TRBD2 matching 13 bases. J was trimmed by 7 bases and V by 9 bases; bases with no gene match: 9. Germline V gives CDR1 LNHDA, CDR2 SQIVND (reference sequence). This CDR3 region has 15 residues. This chain's CDR3 is CASAIGTSGTNEQFF. The CDR3 nucleotides are TGTGCCAGCGCCATCGGGACTAGCGGGACTAATGAGCAGTTCTTC.

This clonotype was counted between two and nine times. The V and J genes are TRBV12-3 or TRBV12-4 and TRBJ2-3; D is ambiguous. The CDR3 consists of 14 residues. The V gene lost 3 bases and the J gene lost 1 base, with 8 bases spanning the gap. The CDR3 here is CASSFSLGTDTQYF. For the CDR3, the DNA is TGTGCCAGCAGTTTCTCGTTAGGCACAGATACGCAGTATTTT.

This chain links TRBV5-1 with TRBJ1-2, with 10 bases aligning to TRBD1. The CDR3 consists of 15 residues. With 4 bases clipped from V and 2 bases from J, the junction kept 5 bases outside the gene matches. Germline V gene data show CDR1 as SGHRS and CDR2 as YFSETQ. The CDR3 region is CASSRGQGLNYGYTF. The CDR3 coding sequence is TGCGCCAGCAGCAGGGGACAGGGGTTAAACTATGGCTACACCTTC.

The gene calls are TRBV4-1 and TRBJ2-7, with 8 bases that match TRBD2. Looked up from germline, CDR1 is MGHRA and CDR2 is YSYEKL. V trimming: 1 base; J trimming: 1 base; junction bases outside the gene matches: 6. The CDR3 runs to 16 residues. CDR3 sequence: CASSQVQGGGSYEQYF. The DNA for the CDR3 is TGCGCCAGCAGCCAAGTGCAGGGCGGGGGGTCCTACGAGCAGTACTTC.

The table lists this clonotype with many counts. The rearrangement joins TRBV7-9 to TRBJ2-3; the match to TRBD1 covers 7 bases. Germline values: CDR1 SEHNR, CDR2 FQNEAQ (reference sequence). The CDR3 has 18 residues. With 2 bases clipped from V and 2 bases from J, the junction kept 13 bases outside the gene matches. The DNA for the CDR3 is TGTGCCAGCAGCTTACACGCCCGAGGGGGCGCGTCCACAGATACGCAGTATTTT. Amino acid sequence: CASSLHARGGASTDTQYF.

The chain has TRBV28 and TRBJ2-3; 9 bases line up with TRBD1. Germline-derived CDR1 and CDR2 are MDHEN and SYDVKM. This CDR3 region has 16 residues. V lost 6 bases to trimming and J lost 0 bases; unmatched junction nucleotides: 7. CDR3 sequence reads: CASSPTGGGSTDTQYF. The CDR3 DNA reads as TGTGCCAGCAGCCCCACAGGGGGCGGAAGCACAGATACGCAGTATTTT.

V is TRBV4-1 and J is TRBJ2-7; D is unresolved. Germline V gene sequence: CDR1 MGHRA, CDR2 YSYEKL. V lost 0 bases, J lost 4 bases, and 13 bases lay in between. The CDR3 spans 15 residues. CDR3 in amino acids: CASSQDVTPNYEQYF. CDR3 nucleotide sequence: TGCGCCAGCAGCCAAGATGTGACACCTAATTACGAGCAGTACTTC.

Only a few counts were recorded for this clonotype. This chain joins TRBV7-8 and TRBJ2-7, with 10 bases matching TRBD2. The CDR3 extends over 20 amino acids. V shed 1 base, J shed 3 bases, and the junction held 18 bases outside the gene matches. Germline V gene data show CDR1 as SGHVS and CDR2 as FQNEAQ. The CDR3 nucleotides are TGTGCCAGCAGCTTAGGGCCCTTAACTAGCGGGGACTTTCTTATCTACGAGCAGTACTTC. The encoded protein is CASSLGPLTSGDFLIYEQYF. Full variable domain (missing parts from reference TRBV7-8 and TRBJ2-7): GAGVSQSPRYKVAKRGQDVALRCDPISGHVSLFWYQQALGQGPEFLTYFQNEAQLDKSGLPSDRFFAERPEGSVSTLKIQRTQQEDSAVYLCASSLGPLTSGDFLIYEQYFGPGTRLTVT.

This clonotype was counted many times. The chain is built from TRBV28 and TRBJ2-7, with D perhaps being TRBD1 or TRBD2 (5 bases each). Germline loops: CDR1 MDHEN, CDR2 SYDVKM. The V end was cut by 6 bases, the J end by 3 bases, with 12 bases between. This CDR3 is built from 13 residues. The CDR3 protein is CASRWDGRYEQYF. CDR3 nucleotides: TGTGCCAGCAGATGGGACGGACGCTACGAGCAGTACTTC.

This clonotype has at least ten counts. The chain recombines TRBV2 with TRBJ2-2; possible D gene TRBD2, 5 bases. Trimming took 4 bases from V and 3 from J, leaving 24 bases between them. CDR3 length: 19 amino acids. Germline CDR1 reads SNHLY; CDR2 reads FYNNEI. The CDR3 region is CASSGRQVTILWDTGELFF. For the CDR3, the DNA is TGTGCCAGCAGTGGTCGCCAGGTGACTATCCTTTGGGACACCGGGGAGCTGTTTTTT.

This clonotype showed up many times. The chain has TRBV13 and TRBJ2-7; maybe TRBD2 (6 bases). CDR3 size: 15 residues. Germline V gene lookup returns CDR1 PRHDT and CDR2 FYEKMQ (reference sequence). V was pared by 2 bases and J by 2 bases, with 13 bases between. CDR3 loop: CASSLMRTIPYEQYF. The CDR3, as DNA: TGTGCCAGCAGCTTAATGCGGACTATCCCCTACGAGCAGTACTTC.